These T cell receptor beta chains were read from a single sample in a study of blood T cell repertoires in COVID-19. This table comes from immunoSEQ multiplex PCR, and its TCRdb copy is limited to in-frame clones, with some not included. This sample has around 120,000 clones, with 79% found just once. Material: peripheral blood. The receptors were sampled from a woman of 80 years or more with acute or convalescent COVID-19. The CDR3 runs from the conserved cysteine through the conserved F or W. A D gene is named only where the DNA matches it firmly. The size field is filled for only some rows; it gives once, few, many or a size class.

d_call | clone_size | cdr3_length | j_call | v_call | cdr3_nt | cdr3_aa
TRBD1 | . | 15 | TRBJ1-2 | TRBV6-5 | TGTGCCAGCAGTTACTCCCGCACAGGGGGCTATGGCTACACCTTC | CASSYSRTGGYGYTF
TRBD1 | . | 14 | TRBJ2-7 | TRBV24-1 | TGTGCCACCAGCGCCGGAACAGGGGTCTACAAGCAGTACTTC | CATSAGTGVYKQYF
. | . | 14 | TRBJ2-2 | TRBV19 | TGTGCCAGTAGTATAAGGGGGAACACCGGGGAGCTGTTTTTT | CASSIRGNTGELFF
. | . | 14 | TRBJ2-1 | TRBV5-6 | TGTGCCAGCAGCTTGGTAGGGGACCAGTGGGGACAATTCTTC | CASSLVGDQWGQFF
. | . | 16 | TRBJ2-2 | TRBV19 | TGTGCCAGTAGTATCCTCCATACTAGAAACACCGGGGAGCTGTTTTTT | CASSILHTRNTGELFF
. | . | 13 | TRBJ1-1 | TRBV30 | TGTGCCTGGAGTTTCACTATGAACACTGAAGCTTTCTTT | CAWSFTMNTEAFF
. | . | 12 | TRBJ1-1 | TRBV12-3/TRBV12-4 | TGTGCCAGCAGTTTAAGAGATACCGATACTTTCTTT | CASSLRDTDTFF
. | . | 14 | TRBJ2-3 | TRBV7-2 | TGTGCCAGCACCGGGGGGCCGGGAGCAGATACGCAGTATTTT | CASTGGPGADTQYF
TRBD2 | . | 16 | TRBJ2-5 | TRBV5-1 | TGCGCCAGCAGCTTCCTCAACGGGGGGGCCGTAGAGACCCAGTACTTC | CASSFLNGGAVETQYF
. | many | 16 | TRBJ1-4 | TRBV7-9 | TGTGCCAGCAGCGCCGGACCAGGGGTAACTAATGAAAAACTGTTTTTT | CASSAGPGVTNEKLFF
. | once | 15 | TRBJ2-3 | TRBV7-3 | TGTGCCAGCAGCCCGGGGGTTTTAAGCACAGATACGCAGTATTTT | CASSPGVLSTDTQYF
TRBD2 | . | 13 | TRBJ2-1 | TRBV28 | TGTGCCAGCAGTTCCCCTAGCGGGCTCACCCAGTTCTTC | CASSSPSGLTQFF
TRBD1 | once | 15 | TRBJ2-7 | TRBV9 | TGTGCCAGCAGCGTAGGACAGGGGGCTTCCTACGAGCAGTACTTC | CASSVGQGASYEQYF
. | . | 13 | TRBJ1-2 | TRBV5-4 | TGTGCCAGCAGCCCGAGGGCGGGTTATGGCTACACCTTC | CASSPRAGYGYTF
TRBD1 | many | 15 | TRBJ1-6 | TRBV6-5 | TGTGCCAGCAGTCGTTTCCGGGACAGTAATTCACCCCTCCACTTT | CASSRFRDSNSPLHF
TRBD1 | . | 14 | TRBJ1-1 | TRBV18 | TGTGCCAGCTCATCACAGGGGGCGAAGACTGAAGCTTTCTTT | CASSSQGAKTEAFF
TRBD2 | . | 15 | TRBJ2-3 | TRBV18 | TGTGCCAGCTCTCCAGGACTAGCGGACACAGATACGCAGTATTTT | CASSPGLADTDTQYF
. | . | 15 | TRBJ1-5 | TRBV11-3 | TGTGCCAGCAGCTTAGAACATATCCCCAATCAGCCCCAGCATTTT | CASSLEHIPNQPQHF
. | . | 15 | TRBJ1-2 | TRBV5-5 | TGTGCCAGCAGCTTGACAGCAGGGTACACCAATGGCTACACCTTC | CASSLTAGYTNGYTF
. | . | 12 | TRBJ2-5 | TRBV3-1/TRBV3-2 | TGTGCCAGCAGCCAAGGTATCGAGACCCAGTACTTC | CASSQGIETQYF
. | . | 13 | TRBJ1-2 | TRBV29-1 | TGCAGCGTTGACCAGGGGCGGAGGTATGGCTACACCTTC | CSVDQGRRYGYTF
. | . | 12 | TRBJ2-2 | TRBV5-6 | TGTGCCAGCAGCTCCCTAACCGGGGAGCTGTTTTTT | CASSSLTGELFF
TRBD1 | . | 13 | TRBJ2-1 | TRBV5-6 | TGTGCCAGCTGGACAGGGGGAGGGAATGAGCAGTTCTTC | CASWTGGGNEQFF
. | . | 14 | TRBJ1-1 | TRBV25-1 | TGTGCCAGCTCCCGGGGGGCTGGGAGCACTGAAGCTTTCTTT | CASSRGAGSTEAFF
TRBD1 | . | 15 | TRBJ1-4 | TRBV4-2 | TGTGCCAGCAGCCCCCTCGGACAGGTTAATGAAAAACTGTTTTTT | CASSPLGQVNEKLFF
TRBD2 | . | 14 | TRBJ2-7 | TRBV10-1 | TGCGCCAGCAGGGTAGCGGGGGCTTTGAGCGAGCAGTACTTC | CASRVAGALSEQYF
TRBD1 | few | 14 | TRBJ1-4 | TRBV6-5 | TGTGCCAGCAGACAGGGACAGGTCCGTGAAAAACTGTTTTTT | CASRQGQVREKLFF
TRBD2 | . | 15 | TRBJ2-1 | TRBV3-1/TRBV3-2 | TGTGCCAGCAGCCCACTAGCGGGGACCTACAATGAGCAGTTCTTC | CASSPLAGTYNEQFF
. | many | 12 | TRBJ2-7 | TRBV6-6 | TGTGCCTCACGGAGGGACCTGTACGAGCAGTACTTC | CASRRDLYEQYF
. | . | 16 | TRBJ1-2 | TRBV6-1 | TGTGCCAGCAGTGATTCTCCCGGGAGCCCGGGCTATGGCTACACCTTC | CASSDSPGSPGYGYTF
. | once | 13 | TRBJ2-5 | TRBV6-6 | TGTGCCAGCAATAAGGGGCGCGGAGAGACCCAGTACTTC | CASNKGRGETQYF
TRBD2 | . | 16 | TRBJ2-3 | TRBV11-2 | TGTGCCAGCAGCTCTCGGACTAGAGTAGGCACAGATACGCAGTATTTT | CASSSRTRVGTDTQYF
. | . | 15 | TRBJ2-7 | TRBV24-1 | TGTGCCACCAGTGATTCCGGGACAAGCTCCTACGAGCAGTACTTC | CATSDSGTSSYEQYF
. | . | 13 | TRBJ2-3 | TRBV7-2 | TGTGCCAGCAGCTTTACCTTTGCGGATACGCAGTATTTT | CASSFTFADTQYF
TRBD1 | once | 14 | TRBJ1-1 | TRBV10-3 | TGTGCCATCAGTGAGTCACAGGGGGTCGATGAAGCTTTCTTT | CAISESQGVDEAFF
TRBD2 | . | 15 | TRBJ2-3 | TRBV5-1 | TGCGCCAGCGATAGCGGGAGCCCTAGCACAGATACGCAGTATTTT | CASDSGSPSTDTQYF
. | . | 11 | TRBJ2-4 | TRBV19 | TGTGCCAGCGAAACGGGAAACATTCAGTACTTC | CASETGNIQYF
TRBD1 | once | 14 | TRBJ1-1 | TRBV7-9 | TGTGCCAGCAGCCTGGACAGGGGATCTTCCGGAGCTTTCTTT | CASSLDRGSSGAFF
. | . | 14 | TRBJ1-5 | TRBV2 | TGTGCCAGCGGCCAGACATTTAGCAATCAGCCCCAGCATTTT | CASGQTFSNQPQHF
. | . | 14 | TRBJ2-2 | TRBV7-3 | TGTGCCAGCAGCTTAAGAGGCCTCACCGGGGAGCTGTTTTTT | CASSLRGLTGELFF
. | once | 14 | TRBJ1-1 | TRBV6-2/TRBV6-3 | TGTGCCAGCAGTTACGGGGGACTGGGGACTGAAGCTTTCTTT | CASSYGGLGTEAFF
TRBD2 | . | 16 | TRBJ2-5 | TRBV4-2 | TGTGCCAGCAGCCAAGATTCACTAGCGGGGCAAGAGACCCAGTACTTC | CASSQDSLAGQETQYF